This TCR beta chain was recorded in a study of blood T cell repertoires in COVID-19 (dated by TCRdb to 2019 to 2021). Describing the broader study: Samples from collaborators originated in the United States, Italy and Spain and spanned both the acute and convalescent phases of COVID-19. The prospective study material was composed of cDNA or gDNA derived from T cells, B-cell-depleted T cells, or PBMCs. The dataset comprised deeply sampled blood TCRbeta repertoires from subjects exposed to, actively infected with, or recovered from COVID-19. The repertoires were made available in a free public database intended to serve as a resource for research on the immune response to SARS-CoV-2. Samples were obtained from the ongoing ImmuneRACE study (first 160 participants) and from about 1,300 subjects provided by 6 global collaborators. The sample metadata nearly always contained a de-identified subject ID, COVID-19 status, age in years and sex. Where HLA class I and class II types were available, the types were taken from metadata supplied by the sample provider, not from assay-based typing.

Points the paper makes about the study in general: Clinical and demographic metadata were provided uncurated, with the amount varying by source and participant.

Including cysteine and phenylalanine, the CDR3 has 14 amino acids. Just the 42-base CDR3 DNA is kept, in frame starting at base 1. The CDR1 and CDR2 encoded by the germline V gene (reference sequence) are LNHDA and SQIVND. Ends trimmed: V by 4 bases, J by 2 bases; bases unmatched to a gene: 4. Note on this clone: It lacks a known antigen. No base qualities exist here, and no much larger clone lies one base off it.

Enrolling through a virtual design, the prospective study's participants ranged in age from roughly 18 to 90 years and lived across 20 to 30 United States geographic areas. In the prospective study, cohorts were assigned on the basis of participant-reported clinical history obtained from a screening survey and a study questionnaire. A participant counted as exposed if, within 2 weeks of entering the study, that participant had been in contact with someone who had a PCR-confirmed or clinician-diagnosed COVID-19 case. In the prospective study, mobile phlebotomists collected whole blood, serum and a nasopharyngeal or oropharyngeal swab from each participant. Over a 2-month period, participants in the prospective study had the option of providing additional blood draws and questionnaires. Before DNA extraction, prospective study blood samples were shipped either frozen or at room temperature. The immunoSEQ Assay, a bias-controlled multiplex PCR, was used to amplify TCRbeta CDR3 regions from genomic DNA. The authors' pipeline ran thus. The number of nucleated cells in each sample was estimated by amplification of reference gene primers within the assay. To quantify the absolute abundance of each unique TCRbeta CDR3 rearrangement, sequence reads were collapsed and filtered. Productive Simpson clonality was computed per sample as the square root of Simpson's diversity index over productive rearrangements. TCRdb holds this immuneACCESS table with in-frame rearrangements only. Some clones are missing; in checked studies, unresolved V genes explain under half, and the rest has no known cause. V, J and clone size derive from that table, while D and trimming were established from the DNA sequence. Within this sample are 200,000 or so clones, with about 83% of them counted one time only. The ten largest clonotypes hold approximately 5% of the sample.

The receptor was derived from a woman in her 50s who had been exposed to COVID-19. Sequences were obtained from PBMCs or T cells enriched from blood (not recorded which). Recombination joined TRBV19 with TRBJ2-7, with 8 bases matching TRBD1. The CDR3: CASSTGQGTYEQYF. The DNA sequence is as follows: TGTGCCAGTAGTACCGGACAGGGCACCTACGAGCAGTACTTC.